Listed below are T cell receptor beta chains from one sample, sequenced in a study of regulatory T cells in long-lasting Graves disease. TCRdb re-called the multiplex PCR reads through MiXCR, storing one row per CDR3 protein. The sample consists of 350,000 to 550,000 distinct CDR3 sequences, less than 15% of them appearing once. These records were also assigned to another study, of T cells in Graves' hyperthyroidism and ophthalmopathy.

This specimen consisted of peripheral blood mononuclear cells (PBMCs), obtained at new diagnosis, from a patient treated with antithyroid drugs. The receptor source for this set is a woman in her fifties or sixties with Graves disease. Both conserved end residues are part of each CDR3. Each record gives: D gene, clone size, V gene, J gene, CDR3 protein, CDR3 DNA. The D gene is left open where the match is weak. The size of a clone is reported for some rows only, either as once, few or many, or as a class for expanded clones.

TRBD1,many,TRBV2,TRBJ1-1,CASSERRTGEMNTEAFF,TGTGCCAGCAGTGAAAGGAGGACAGGCGAAATGAACACTGAAGCTTTCTTT
.,.,TRBV28,TRBJ1-2,CASRKPGQKYGYTF,TGTGCCAGCAGAAAACCCGGACAGAAATATGGCTACACCTTC
TRBD2,.,TRBV6-2/TRBV6-3,TRBJ2-7,CASSPWLAGDLFEQYF,TGTGCCAGCAGCCCCTGGTTAGCGGGAGATCTCTTCGAGCAGTACTTC
.,.,TRBV20-1,TRBJ1-5,CSAITSGGIGGNQPQHF,TGCAGTGCCATAACGAGCGGAGGGATCGGGGGCAATCAGCCCCAGCATTTT
TRBD2,many,TRBV7-8,TRBJ2-1,CASSRTTGTSGKYNEQFF,TGTGCCAGCAGCCGTACGACCGGGACTAGCGGGAAGTACAATGAGCAGTTCTTC
TRBD2,many,TRBV11-2,TRBJ2-3,CASSLPGGGRGDTQYF,TGTGCCAGCAGCTTACCCGGGGGCGGGAGGGGAGATACGCAGTATTTT
.,.,TRBV5-1,TRBJ1-6,CASSLVGSRYNSPLHF,TGCGCCAGCAGCTTGGTTGGGTCTCGGTATAATTCACCCCTCCACTTT
.,many,TRBV7-8,TRBJ2-3,CASSLEFLGAADTQYF,TGTGCCAGCAGCTTAGAATTTCTGGGGGCTGCAGATACGCAGTATTTT
TRBD1,many,TRBV27,TRBJ2-7,CASSFERTGWGSEQYF,TGTGCCAGCAGTTTTGAGAGGACAGGGTGGGGGTCCGAGCAGTACTTC
.,few,TRBV5-1,TRBJ2-6,CASSSLSGSSGANVLTF,TGCGCCAGCAGCTCGCTAAGCGGAAGCTCTGGGGCCAACGTCCTGACTTTC
.,few,TRBV3-1,TRBJ1-6,CASSQLSASPLHF,TGTGCCAGCAGCCAACTCTCTGCTTCACCCCTCCACTTT
.,once,TRBV19,TRBJ2-7,CATSYSQGASGEQYF,TGTGCCACCTCATACTCCCAGGGTGCCTCGGGCGAGCAGTACTTC
.,.,TRBV4-1,TRBJ2-2,CASSQPGPNTGELFF,TGCGCCAGCAGCCAGCCGGGACCGAACACCGGGGAGCTGTTTTTT
.,many,TRBV28,TRBJ2-1,CASTAPHPGAEQFF,TGTGCCAGCACCGCTCCACATCCCGGGGCTGAGCAGTTCTTC
TRBD1,many,TRBV6-1,TRBJ1-2,CASTSPKTGDYGYTF,TGTGCCAGCACCTCACCTAAGACAGGGGACTATGGCTACACCTTC
TRBD2,.,TRBV20-1,TRBJ2-7,CSARDRGLAGVSYEQYF,TGCAGTGCTAGAGATCGAGGACTAGCGGGGGTGTCCTACGAGCAGTACTTC
.,few,TRBV20-1,TRBJ2-7,CSRGHTSYEQYF,TGCTCCCGGGGGCACACCTCCTACGAGCAGTACTTC
TRBD2,many,TRBV7-9,TRBJ2-3,CASSLALAGVVDTQYF,TGTGCCAGCAGCTTAGCGCTAGCGGGAGTGGTCGATACGCAGTATTTT
.,many,TRBV9,TRBJ1-6,CASSVVEGGSPLHF,TGTGCCAGCAGCGTAGTCGAAGGGGGATCACCCCTCCACTTT
.,few,TRBV19,TRBJ1-1,CASSIFLYSRGSMAEAFF,TGTGCCAGTAGTATCTTTTTATATTCGAGGGGATCGATGGCTGAAGCTTTCTTT
TRBD2,many,TRBV28,TRBJ2-1,CASSPQRDRPYNEQFF,TGTGCCAGCAGTCCCCAGCGGGATAGACCTTACAATGAGCAGTTCTTC
TRBD1,.,TRBV20-1,TRBJ1-6,CSARNRGLESPLHF,TGCAGTGCTAGAAACAGGGGGCTAGAATCACCCCTCCACTTT
.,many,TRBV28,TRBJ1-1,CASSLGRRAFF,TGTGCCAGCAGTTTGGGGCGGCGGGCTTTCTTT
.,.,TRBV10-3,TRBJ1-6,CAISSGLQNSPLHF,TGTGCCATCAGTTCGGGACTCCAGAATTCACCCCTCCACTTT
TRBD2,.,TRBV12-3/TRBV12-4,TRBJ2-1,CASSLTAGGEDEQFF,TGTGCCAGCAGTTTAACGGCGGGAGGGGAAGATGAGCAGTTCTTC
TRBD2,many,TRBV10-1,TRBJ2-5,CASSAGTSGRETQYF,TGTGCCAGCAGCGCCGGGACTAGCGGGAGGGAGACCCAGTACTTC
TRBD1,once,TRBV12-3/TRBV12-4,TRBJ1-1,CASRTKGQGTGNTEAFF,TGTGCCAGCAGGACCAAAGGACAGGGGACGGGGAACACTGAAGCTTTCTTT
TRBD2,many,TRBV24-1,TRBJ2-1,CATSDGTSGRREQFF,TGTGCCACCAGTGACGGGACTAGCGGGAGACGTGAGCAGTTCTTC
TRBD1,.,TRBV11-2,TRBJ1-5,CASSKTGGDQPQHF,TGTGCCAGCAGCAAGACAGGGGGAGATCAGCCCCAGCATTTT
.,few,TRBV9,TRBJ2-1,CASSVAAGHSSSYNEQFF,TGTGCCAGCAGCGTAGCAGCGGGACACTCGAGCTCCTACAATGAGCAGTTCTTC
TRBD2,many,TRBV7-3,TRBJ2-3,CASSLLRLARTDTQYF,TGTGCCAGCAGCTTATTGCGACTAGCGCGCACAGATACGCAGTATTTT
TRBD1,few,TRBV11-2,TRBJ2-5,CASSLEQGTIGQYF,TGTGCCAGCAGCTTAGAACAGGGGACGATCGGCCAGTACTTC
.,many,TRBV11-2,TRBJ1-1,CASNGQMNTEAFF,TGTGCCAGCAACGGACAGATGAACACTGAAGCTTTCTTT
.,few,TRBV7-2,TRBJ1-3,CASSSQGPGNTIYF,TGTGCCAGCAGCAGCCAGGGACCTGGAAACACCATATATTTT
TRBD2,many,TRBV5-1,TRBJ2-7,CASSDDTSGNIYEQYF,TGCGCCAGCAGCGATGACACTAGCGGGAATATCTACGAGCAGTACTTC
TRBD1,many,TRBV12-3/TRBV12-4,TRBJ1-5,CASRQGGNQPQHF,TGTGCCAGCAGACAGGGGGGCAATCAGCCCCAGCATTTT
TRBD2,.,TRBV19,TRBJ2-1,CASSIDLRGVSYNEQFF,TGTGCCAGTAGTATAGACCTCCGGGGGGTCTCCTACAATGAGCAGTTCTTC
.,many,TRBV2,TRBJ2-7,CASSEAPRDTSYEQYF,TGTGCCAGCAGTGAAGCGCCACGGGACACCTCCTACGAGCAGTACTTC
.,.,TRBV19,TRBJ1-4,CASSIDTGLKLFF,TGTGCCAGTAGTATAGATACGGGGCTGAAACTGTTTTTT
TRBD1,few,TRBV27,TRBJ2-7,CASSLSGRGPYEQYF,TGTGCCAGCAGTTTATCAGGCAGGGGGCCCTACGAGCAGTACTTC
TRBD1,few,TRBV19,TRBJ1-5,CASKGQGGVGGQPQHF,TGTGCCAGCAAAGGACAGGGGGGAGTCGGCGGTCAGCCCCAGCATTTT
TRBD2,many,TRBV7-9,TRBJ2-2,CASSLGLAGVAGELFF,TGTGCCAGCAGCTTAGGACTAGCGGGAGTCGCCGGGGAGCTGTTTTTT
.,few,TRBV12-3/TRBV12-4,TRBJ2-1,CASRPAEPSYNEQFF,TGTGCCAGCAGGCCAGCGGAGCCCTCCTACAATGAGCAGTTCTTC
TRBD1,many,TRBV19,TRBJ2-7,CASSPTGTGDEQYF,TGTGCCAGTAGTCCGACCGGGACAGGGGACGAGCAGTACTTC
.,many,TRBV28,TRBJ2-1,CASSLAASNYNEQFF,TGTGCCAGCAGTTTAGCGGCTAGCAATTACAATGAGCAGTTCTTC
.,few,TRBV12-3/TRBV12-4,TRBJ1-2,CASTLQANYGYTF,TGTGCCAGCACACTGCAGGCGAACTATGGCTACACCTTC
TRBD1,many,TRBV10-3,TRBJ1-5,CAISDGYRGGQPQHF,TGTGCCATCAGTGATGGGTACAGGGGTGGTCAGCCCCAGCATTTT
TRBD1,many,TRBV7-2,TRBJ2-1,CASSLRPGQGSNEQFF,TGTGCCAGCAGCCTTAGACCGGGACAGGGGAGCAATGAGCAGTTCTTC
.,.,TRBV6-5,TRBJ1-1,CASSYSDGETEAFF,TGTGCCAGCAGTTACTCGGATGGGGAAACTGAAGCTTTCTTT